Below are 22 T cell receptor beta chains sequenced from a single sample in a study of blood T cell repertoires in COVID-19. Assay used: immunoSEQ multiplex PCR; TCRdb lists only in-frame clones, some missing. The sample has 49,000 or so clones, roughly 84% seen once. What was sequenced was peripheral blood. The receptors here all came from a man aged 50-59 years with active COVID-19.

This clone appeared a single time. The rearrangement joins TRBV27 to TRBJ1-1, with 7 bases that match TRBD1. From germline, CDR1 is MNHEY and CDR2 SMNVEV (reference sequence). There are 13 residues in the CDR3. Trimming took 4 bases from V and 2 from J; bases not matched to a gene: 1. CDR3 amino acids: CASSYRGNTEAFF. Written as DNA, the CDR3 is TGTGCCAGCAGTTACAGGGGTAACACTGAAGCTTTCTTT.

This clone was observed a few times. The rearrangement links TRBV7-9 to TRBJ2-7, with D possibly TRBD2 on 5 matching bases. The CDR3 is made up of 15 amino acids. Germline V gene sequence: CDR1 SEHNR, CDR2 FQNEAQ (reference sequence). V shed 4 bases and J shed 2 bases, with 15 bases lying between them. The CDR3 is CASSSDYPRPYEQYF. CDR3 nucleotide sequence: TGTGCCAGCAGCTCCGACTATCCGAGGCCCTACGAGCAGTACTTC. Using reference TRBV7-9 and TRBJ2-7 for the parts outside the CDR3, the full variable domain is DTGVSQNPRHKITKRGQNVTFRCDPISEHNRLYWYRQTLGQGPEFLTYFQNEAQLEKSRLLSDRFSAERPKGSFSTLEIQRTEQGDSAMYLCASSSDYPRPYEQYFGPGTRLTVT.

This sequence joins TRBV6-1 and TRBJ2-3, with TRBD1 as a possible D gene (5 bases). Looked up from germline, CDR1 is MNHNS and CDR2 is SASEGT. The CDR3 sequence is 12 residues long. V was cut by 3 bases and J by 8 bases, with 9 bases left in between. As DNA, the CDR3 is TGTGCCAGCAGTGAGCGACAGCCTACGCAGTATTTT. This encodes CASSERQPTQYF.

This chain connects TRBV9 to TRBJ1-3; TRBD1 might be the D (6 bases). V shed 3 bases and J shed 8 bases, with 15 bases lying between them. The CDR3 covers 14 residues. CDR1 and CDR2 (germline): SGDLS, YYNGEE. The CDR3 reads CASSEQGIRDTIYF. CDR3 coding DNA: TGTGCCAGCAGCGAACAGGGAATAAGGGACACCATATATTTT.

This clone was recorded only once. The V gene is TRBV30, the J gene TRBJ1-4; perhaps TRBD1 as D (5 bases). This CDR3 spans 10 amino acids. V was shortened by 5 bases and J by 8 bases, with 6 bases between the two germline ends. CDR1 and CDR2 from the germline V gene are GTSNPN and SVGIG (reference sequence). CDR3 bases: TGTGCCTGGGGGGGGGAAAAACTGTTTTTT. It codes for CAWGGEKLFF.

V usage is TRBV2 and J usage is TRBJ2-3; 8 bases fit TRBD2. The CDR3 extends over 16 amino acids. The germline V gene encodes CDR1 SNHLY and CDR2 FYNNEI. The ends lost 3 bases at V and 4 bases at J; junction bases unmatched: 9. The CDR3 DNA follows: TGTGCCAGCAGTGATCTTGGGCGGGGGGCCGCAGATACGCAGTATTTT. Translating gives CASSDLGRGAADTQYF.

The V call is TRBV30, the J call TRBJ1-6; a weak D match, TRBD1 (5 bases). The CDR3 totals 13 residues. The V and J ends lost 5 bases and 10 bases respectively, with 15 bases between them. Germline CDR1 GTSNPN, CDR2 SVGIG (reference sequence). CDR3 protein: CAWDSRTGSPLHF. CDR3 nucleotide sequence: TGTGCCTGGGACAGTCGCACCGGGTCACCCCTCCACTTT.

The chain is built from TRBV7-2 and TRBJ2-3; 8 bases agree with TRBD2. This CDR3 spans 14 amino acids. Germline V gene data show CDR1 as SGHTA and CDR2 as FQGNSA. Trimming at V came to 5 bases and at J to 5 bases, leaving 6 bases not matched to a gene. Here the CDR3 reads CASSPSGGRDTQYF. CDR3 coding DNA: TGTGCCAGCAGCCCCTCGGGGGGGCGAGATACGCAGTATTTT.

The chain joins TRBV6-5 to TRBJ1-2, with 7 bases that match TRBD1. V lost 7 bases to trimming and J lost 8 bases; unmatched junction nucleotides: 13. The germline gives CDR1 MNHEY, CDR2 SVGAGI. This CDR3 is 14 amino acids long. CDR3 region: CASTRQGPLEGYTF. As DNA, the CDR3 is TGTGCCAGCACCAGACAGGGCCCCCTAGAAGGCTACACCTTC.

The chain carries TRBV5-1 and TRBJ2-5, with D tentatively TRBD2 (5 bases). This CDR3 spans 12 amino acids. Germline CDR1 is SGHRS and CDR2 is YFSETQ. V was cut by 6 bases and J by 5 bases, with 11 bases left in between. The CDR3 loop reads CASTRDWETQYF. DNA of the CDR3: TGCGCCAGCACGAGGGATTGGGAGACCCAGTACTTC.

V and J are TRBV9 and TRBJ1-1; the match to TRBD1 covers 7 bases. Germline-derived CDR1 and CDR2 are SGDLS and YYNGEE. Germline trimming cut 3 bases from V and 6 bases from J; bases unmatched to any gene: 11. The CDR3 totals 15 residues. The CDR3 coding sequence is TGTGCCAGCAGCGCGAGTAGGAACAGGGGAGCTGAAGCTTTCTTT. Protein product: CASSASRNRGAEAFF.

For the CDR3, the DNA is TGTGCCAGCAGTGTAGGAAGCGGGAGGGGCAATGAGCAGTTCTTC. This codes for CASSVGSGRGNEQFF. The gene calls are TRBV2 and TRBJ2-1; 10 nucleotides agree with TRBD2. Germline V lookup: CDR1 SNHLY, CDR2 FYNNEI. This CDR3 contains 15 residues. Trimming cost V 4 bases and J 6 bases; bases outside gene matches: 6.

The chain employs TRBV9 and TRBJ1-1, with a tentative D call TRBD1 (6 bases). CDR1 is SGDLS, CDR2 YYNGEE, per germline. The CDR3 is 18 residues long. Trimming stripped 3 bases from V and 5 bases from J, with 26 bases between. The CDR3 is CASSAGPRQGQGWTEAFF. In nucleotides, the CDR3 is TGTGCCAGCAGCGCGGGTCCTCGGCAGGGACAAGGGTGGACTGAAGCTTTCTTT.

This rearrangement joins TRBV5-1 to TRBJ2-7; no firm D call. The CDR3 loop spans 14 amino acids. Germline V gene lookup returns CDR1 SGHRS and CDR2 YFSETQ. Trimming took 0 bases from V and 0 from J, leaving 7 bases between them. The CDR3 DNA is TGCGCCAGCAGCTTGGTTGCAGGCTCCTACGAGCAGTACTTC. This codes for CASSLVAGSYEQYF. The full variable domain, completed using reference TRBV5-1 and TRBJ2-7, is KAGVTQTPRYLIKTRGQQVTLSCSPISGHRSVSWYQQTPGQGLQFLFEYFSETQRNKGNFPGRFSGRQFSNSRSEMNVSTLELGDSALYLCASSLVAGSYEQYFGPGTRLTVT.

CDR3 sequence (DNA): TGTGCTAGTAAAGGACAGGGGGTAACTGAAGCTTTCTTT. It yields the protein CASKGQGVTEAFF. V usage is TRBV12-5 and J usage is TRBJ1-1; the match to TRBD1 covers 10 bases. This CDR3 comprises 13 residues. The germline V gene encodes CDR1 LGHNT and CDR2 FRNRAP. Unmatched junction bases numbered 5, after V lost 8 bases and J lost 5 bases.

The chain links TRBV19 to TRBJ1-4; TRBD1 aligns across 10 bases. This CDR3 spans 15 amino acids. The V and J ends lost 6 bases and 8 bases, in that order; junction bases with no gene match: 9. The V gene's germline CDR1 is LNHDA and CDR2 SQIVND (reference sequence). The CDR3 reads CASSAPGQGYEKLFF. The CDR3 coding sequence is TGTGCCAGTAGCGCACCGGGACAGGGGTACGAAAAACTGTTTTTT.

This clone was observed once. The genes are TRBV5-1 and TRBJ2-5, with 8 bases that match TRBD2. The CDR3 is 15 amino acids. J lost 5 bases, V lost 2 bases, and 8 bases had no gene match. CDR1 and CDR2 from the germline V gene are SGHRS and YFSETQ. In DNA form, the CDR3 reads TGCGCCAGCAGCTTAGCGGGACTAGGGTCCGAGACCCAGTACTTC. It specifies CASSLAGLGSETQYF.

The V call is TRBV5-1, the J call TRBJ1-1; unclear D gene. The CDR3 sequence is 14 residues long. V lost 0 bases and J lost 0, with 6 bases in between. In germline, CDR1 is SGHRS, CDR2 YFSETQ. CDR3 nucleotides: TGCGCCAGCAGCTTGGGGAGCCTGAACACTGAAGCTTTCTTT. Translated, it gives CASSLGSLNTEAFF.

The rearrangement uses TRBV15 and TRBJ1-3, with D hard to call. The CDR3 extends over 15 amino acids. Per the germline V gene, CDR1 is LNHNV and CDR2 is YYDKDF (reference sequence). The germline V and J ends were trimmed by 2 bases and 0 bases, with 8 bases remaining between them. The CDR3 loop reads CATSRRHLSGNTIYF. In nucleotides, the CDR3 is TGTGCCACCAGCAGAAGACACCTCTCTGGAAACACCATATATTTT.

This sequence joins TRBV7-8 and TRBJ2-7; 9 bases line up with TRBD2. V dropped 6 bases and J dropped 1; count of bases not matched to a gene: 7. The CDR3 sequence is 15 residues long. From germline, CDR1 is SGHVS and CDR2 FQNEAQ. The CDR3 DNA reads as TGTGCCAGCAGGGAGCTAGCGGGGACTTCCTACGAGCAGTACTTC. As protein: CASRELAGTSYEQYF.

V gene TRBV21-1 combines with J gene TRBJ2-3; TRBD1, as called in the table, went unchecked against the DNA. TRBV21-1 is reported as a pseudogene. This CDR3 has 15 residues. The CDR3 region has the DNA TGTGCCAGCGGGGACAGGGATGAGAGCACAGATACGCAGTATTTT. Protein sequence: CASGDRDESTDTQYF.

The table lists this clone with a count of one. The chain employs TRBV25-1 and TRBJ1-1; maybe TRBD1 (6 bases). V gave up 7 bases and J gave up 4 bases, with 13 bases separating them. The length of the CDR3 is 13 residues. Germline-derived CDR1 and CDR2 are MGHDK and SYGVNS. Here the CDR3 reads CASKNRVSTEAFF. The CDR3 bases are TGTGCCAGCAAGAACAGGGTTTCCACTGAAGCTTTCTTT. The full variable domain, completed using reference TRBV25-1 and TRBJ1-1, is EADIYQTPRYLVIGTGKKITLECSQTMGHDKMYWYQQDPGMELHLIHYSYGVNSTEKGDLSSESTVSRIRTEHFPLTLESARPSHTSQYLCASKNRVSTEAFFGQGTRLTVV.